The rows below give T cell receptor beta chains drawn from one sample of a study of T cells in tuberculosis. Produced via immunoSEQ multiplex PCR; TCRdb's table is partial and in-frame only. The table has 61,000 or so clones, approximately 81% seen once; the top ten hold around 13%. Sequencing was performed on CD1b-GMM tetramer-negative cells sorted from PBMCs. The receptor source for this set is an adult woman with latent tuberculosis. The CDR3 runs from the conserved cysteine through the conserved F or W. Fields, in order: J gene, clone size, V gene, D gene, CDR3 protein, CDR3 DNA. The D gene is left open where the match is weak. Clone size is given for some rows only: seen once, a few or many times, or a class if the clone is expanded.

j_gene: TRBJ1-3; abundance: -; v_gene: TRBV11-2; d_gene: TRBD1; CDR3aa: CASSPGQGPGNTIYF; CDR3nt: TGTGCCAGCAGCCCGGGACAGGGACCTGGAAACACCATATATTTT
j_gene: TRBJ2-3; abundance: -; v_gene: TRBV11-2; d_gene: TRBD1; CDR3aa: CASSPTRKRGQGATDTQYF; CDR3nt: TGTGCCAGCAGCCCAACTAGGAAAAGGGGACAGGGGGCCACAGATACGCAGTATTTT
j_gene: TRBJ2-3; abundance: -; v_gene: TRBV28; d_gene: TRBD2; CDR3aa: CASSLGLASTDTQYF; CDR3nt: TGTGCCAGCAGCCTGGGACTAGCGAGCACAGATACGCAGTATTTT
j_gene: TRBJ2-5; abundance: -; v_gene: TRBV28; d_gene: TRBD1; CDR3aa: CASSVIRDRGETQYF; CDR3nt: TGTGCCAGCAGCGTTATCCGGGACAGGGGAGAGACCCAGTACTTC
j_gene: TRBJ2-2; abundance: -; v_gene: TRBV6-6; d_gene: -; CDR3aa: CASSSRGDTGELFF; CDR3nt: TGTGCCAGCAGTTCCAGGGGCGACACCGGGGAGCTGTTTTTT
j_gene: TRBJ1-1; abundance: -; v_gene: TRBV25-1; d_gene: -; CDR3aa: CASSEPGGRRTEAFF; CDR3nt: TGTGCCAGCAGTGAACCGGGGGGCAGACGGACTGAAGCTTTCTTT
j_gene: TRBJ2-7; abundance: -; v_gene: TRBV5-1; d_gene: TRBD1; CDR3aa: CASSSGTGGYEQYF; CDR3nt: TGCGCCAGCAGCTCCGGGACAGGGGGATACGAGCAGTACTTC
j_gene: TRBJ2-1; abundance: -; v_gene: TRBV7-8; d_gene: -; CDR3aa: CASSPRVSNEQFF; CDR3nt: TGTGCCAGCAGCCCCAGGGTATCCAATGAGCAGTTCTTC
j_gene: TRBJ2-1; abundance: -; v_gene: TRBV11-3; d_gene: -; CDR3aa: CASSTHSGSYNEQFF; CDR3nt: TGTGCCAGCAGCACCCATAGCGGAAGCTACAATGAGCAGTTCTTC
j_gene: TRBJ2-2; abundance: few; v_gene: TRBV7-7; d_gene: TRBD1; CDR3aa: CASSLLAGDSNTGELFF; CDR3nt: TGTGCCAGCAGCTTACTGGCTGGGGACAGTAACACCGGGGAGCTGTTTTTT
j_gene: TRBJ2-3; abundance: -; v_gene: TRBV4-1; d_gene: -; CDR3aa: CASSRVDMGFTDTQYF; CDR3nt: TGCGCCAGCAGCCGAGTAGACATGGGTTTCACAGATACGCAGTATTTT
j_gene: TRBJ2-7; abundance: -; v_gene: TRBV7-9; d_gene: -; CDR3aa: CASSLEREYEQYF; CDR3nt: TGTGCCAGCAGCTTAGAGAGGGAGTACGAGCAGTACTTC
j_gene: TRBJ1-2; abundance: -; v_gene: TRBV5-1; d_gene: -; CDR3aa: CASRTTGPGYGYTF; CDR3nt: TGCGCCAGCAGAACCACAGGTCCCGGCTATGGCTACACCTTC
j_gene: TRBJ2-3; abundance: -; v_gene: TRBV5-6; d_gene: -; CDR3aa: CASSKQGIPADTQYF; CDR3nt: TGTGCCAGCAGCAAACAGGGAATCCCGGCAGATACGCAGTATTTT
j_gene: TRBJ2-2; abundance: -; v_gene: TRBV9; d_gene: -; CDR3aa: CASGVGAGSSEELFF; CDR3nt: TGTGCCAGCGGCGTAGGGGCAGGGTCCAGTGAGGAGCTGTTTTTT
j_gene: TRBJ1-1; abundance: -; v_gene: TRBV6-5; d_gene: TRBD1; CDR3aa: CASSLTGNLEAFF; CDR3nt: TGTGCCAGCAGTTTGACAGGGAATTTGGAAGCTTTCTTT
j_gene: TRBJ2-7; abundance: -; v_gene: TRBV5-1; d_gene: -; CDR3aa: CASTLTASGKSYEQYF; CDR3nt: TGCGCCAGCACCTTAACAGCGAGCGGAAAGTCCTACGAGCAGTACTTC
j_gene: TRBJ1-5; abundance: few; v_gene: TRBV6-1; d_gene: TRBD1; CDR3aa: CASSAKTGFSNQPQHF; CDR3nt: TGTGCCAGCAGTGCTAAGACAGGGTTTAGCAATCAGCCCCAGCATTTT
j_gene: TRBJ2-1; abundance: -; v_gene: TRBV7-9; d_gene: TRBD2; CDR3aa: CASSRRDYLSPNEQFF; CDR3nt: TGTGCCAGCAGCCGAAGGGACTACTTGTCCCCCAATGAGCAGTTCTTC